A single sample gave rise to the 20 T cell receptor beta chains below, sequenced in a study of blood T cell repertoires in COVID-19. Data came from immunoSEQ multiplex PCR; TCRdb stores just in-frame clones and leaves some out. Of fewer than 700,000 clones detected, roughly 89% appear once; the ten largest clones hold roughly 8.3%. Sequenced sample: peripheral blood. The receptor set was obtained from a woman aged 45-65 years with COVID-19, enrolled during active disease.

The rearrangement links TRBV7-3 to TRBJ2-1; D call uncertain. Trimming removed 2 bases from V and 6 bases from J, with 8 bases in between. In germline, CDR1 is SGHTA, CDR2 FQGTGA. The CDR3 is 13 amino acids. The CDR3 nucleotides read TGTGCCAGCAGCTTAGGTTCGGGCAATGAGCAGTTCTTC. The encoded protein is CASSLGSGNEQFF.

Here the CDR3 reads CASSFRGRAGGNEQFF. The CDR3 DNA sequence: TGTGCCAGCAGCTTCCGGGGTCGGGCGGGGGGAAATGAGCAGTTCTTC. The V gene is TRBV7-2, the J gene TRBJ2-1; 8 positions match TRBD2. V lost 3 bases and J lost 7; bases outside the gene matches: 11. Germline-derived CDR1 and CDR2 are SGHTA and FQGNSA. The CDR3 sequence is 16 residues long.

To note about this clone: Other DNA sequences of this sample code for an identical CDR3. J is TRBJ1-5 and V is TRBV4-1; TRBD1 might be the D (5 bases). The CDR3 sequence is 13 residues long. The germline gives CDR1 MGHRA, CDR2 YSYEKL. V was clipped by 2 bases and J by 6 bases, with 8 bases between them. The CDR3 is CASSQQGTQPQHF. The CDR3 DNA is TGCGCCAGCAGCCAACAGGGTACTCAGCCCCAGCATTTT.

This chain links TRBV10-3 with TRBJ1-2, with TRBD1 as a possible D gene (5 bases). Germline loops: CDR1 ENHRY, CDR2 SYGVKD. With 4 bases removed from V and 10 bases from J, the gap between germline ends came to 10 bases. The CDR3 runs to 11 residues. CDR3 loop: CAISGGGDYTF. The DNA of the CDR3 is TGTGCCATCAGTGGGGGCGGAGACTACACCTTC.

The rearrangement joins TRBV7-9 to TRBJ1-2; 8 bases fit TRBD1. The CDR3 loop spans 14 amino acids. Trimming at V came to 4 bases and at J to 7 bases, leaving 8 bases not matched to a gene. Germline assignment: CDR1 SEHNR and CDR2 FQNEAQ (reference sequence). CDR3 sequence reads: CASSSGTGGRGYTF. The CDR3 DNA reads TGTGCCAGCAGCTCCGGAACAGGGGGACGTGGCTACACCTTC.

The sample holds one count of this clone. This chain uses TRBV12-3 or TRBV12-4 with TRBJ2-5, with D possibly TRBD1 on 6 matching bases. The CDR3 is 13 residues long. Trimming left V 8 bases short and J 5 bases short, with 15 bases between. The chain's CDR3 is CASGHRAMETQYF. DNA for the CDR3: TGTGCCAGCGGCCACAGGGCTATGGAGACCCAGTACTTC.

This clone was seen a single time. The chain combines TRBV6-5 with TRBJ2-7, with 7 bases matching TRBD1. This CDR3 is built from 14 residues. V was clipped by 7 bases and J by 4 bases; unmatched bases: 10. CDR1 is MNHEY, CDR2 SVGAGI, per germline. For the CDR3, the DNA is TGTGCCAGCACCCCCCTGGCAGGGGGTTACGAGCAGTACTTC. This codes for CASTPLAGGYEQYF.

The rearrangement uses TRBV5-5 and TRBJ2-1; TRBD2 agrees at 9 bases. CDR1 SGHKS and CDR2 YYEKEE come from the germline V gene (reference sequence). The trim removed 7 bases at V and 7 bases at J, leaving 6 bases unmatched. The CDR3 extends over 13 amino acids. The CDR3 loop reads CASGLAGVNEQFF. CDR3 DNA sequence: TGTGCCAGCGGATTAGCGGGGGTTAATGAGCAGTTCTTC.

The CDR3 DNA sequence: TGTGCCATCAGTGTGACAGACCAAGAGACCCAGTACTTC. Its translation: CAISVTDQETQYF. The chain uses TRBV10-3 and TRBJ2-5, with TRBD1 as a possible D gene (5 bases). Germline V gives CDR1 ENHRY, CDR2 SYGVKD. This CDR3 region has 13 residues. The V and J ends lost 4 bases and 0 bases respectively, with 6 bases between them.

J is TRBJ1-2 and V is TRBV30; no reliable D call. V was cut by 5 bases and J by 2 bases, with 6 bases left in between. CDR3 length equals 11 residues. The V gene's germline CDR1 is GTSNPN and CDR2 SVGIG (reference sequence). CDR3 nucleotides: TGTGCCTGGTACATGAACTATGGCTACACCTTC. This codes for CAWYMNYGYTF.

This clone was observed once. The CDR3 DNA reads TGTGCCAGCAGCTTAGTTGGGGAGGGAGCCTACGAGCAGTACTTC. Translation: CASSLVGEGAYEQYF. This chain uses TRBV13 with TRBJ2-7; the match to TRBD2 covers 7 bases. CDR1 and CDR2 from the germline V gene are PRHDT and FYEKMQ (reference sequence). The CDR3 has 15 residues. V dropped 1 base and J dropped 2; count of bases not matched to a gene: 5.

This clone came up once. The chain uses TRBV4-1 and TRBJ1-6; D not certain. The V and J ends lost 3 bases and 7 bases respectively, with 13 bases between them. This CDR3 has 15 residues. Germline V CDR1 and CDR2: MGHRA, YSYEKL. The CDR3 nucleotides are TGCGCCAGCAGCCAGGTGGGCGGGAAGAATTCACCCCTCCACTTT. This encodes CASSQVGGKNSPLHF.

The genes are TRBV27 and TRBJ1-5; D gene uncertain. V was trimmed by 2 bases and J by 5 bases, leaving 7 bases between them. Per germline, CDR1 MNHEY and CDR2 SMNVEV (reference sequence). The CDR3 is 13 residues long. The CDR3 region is CASSLTQDQPQHF. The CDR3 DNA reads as TGTGCCAGCAGTTTAACCCAGGATCAGCCCCAGCATTTT.

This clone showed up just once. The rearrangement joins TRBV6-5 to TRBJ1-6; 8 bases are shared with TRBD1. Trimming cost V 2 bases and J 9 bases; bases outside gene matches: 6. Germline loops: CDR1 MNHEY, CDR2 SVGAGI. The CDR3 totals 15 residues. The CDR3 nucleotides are TGTGCCAGCAGTTACGAGCAGGGGGCGGGTTCACCCCTCCACTTT. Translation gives CASSYEQGAGSPLHF.

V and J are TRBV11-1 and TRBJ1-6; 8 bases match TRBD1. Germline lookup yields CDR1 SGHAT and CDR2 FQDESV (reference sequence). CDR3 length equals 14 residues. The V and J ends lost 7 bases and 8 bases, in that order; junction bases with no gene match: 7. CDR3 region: CASTPTGGDSPLHF. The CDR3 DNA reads TGTGCCAGCACCCCAACAGGGGGGGATTCACCCCTCCACTTT.

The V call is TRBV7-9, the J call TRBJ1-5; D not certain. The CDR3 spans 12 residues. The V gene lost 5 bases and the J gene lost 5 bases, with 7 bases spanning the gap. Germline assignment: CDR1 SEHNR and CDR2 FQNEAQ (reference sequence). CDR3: CASSLEDQPQHF. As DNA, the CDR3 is TGTGCCAGCAGCCTTGAGGATCAGCCCCAGCATTTT.

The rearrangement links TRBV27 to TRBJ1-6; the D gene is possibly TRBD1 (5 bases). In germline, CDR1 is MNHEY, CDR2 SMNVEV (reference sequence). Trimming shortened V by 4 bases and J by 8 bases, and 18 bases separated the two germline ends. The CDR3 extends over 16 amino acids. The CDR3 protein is CASSSRWAGSDSPLHF. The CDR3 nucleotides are TGTGCCAGCAGTTCCCGCTGGGCAGGGTCGGATTCACCCCTCCACTTT.

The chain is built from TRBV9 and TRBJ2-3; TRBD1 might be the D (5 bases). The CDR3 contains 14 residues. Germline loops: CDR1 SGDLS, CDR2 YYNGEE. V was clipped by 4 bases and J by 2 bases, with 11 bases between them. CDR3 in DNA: TGTGCCAGCAGCTCATGGGGCAACACAGATACGCAGTATTTT. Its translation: CASSSWGNTDTQYF.

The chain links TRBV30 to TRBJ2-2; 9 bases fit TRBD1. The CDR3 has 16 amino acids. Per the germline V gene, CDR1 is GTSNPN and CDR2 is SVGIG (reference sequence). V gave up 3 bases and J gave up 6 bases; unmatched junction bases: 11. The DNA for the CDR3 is TGTGCCTGGAGGCGCCGGGACAGGGTTTGGGCCGGGGAGCTGTTTTTT. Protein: CAWRRRDRVWAGELFF.

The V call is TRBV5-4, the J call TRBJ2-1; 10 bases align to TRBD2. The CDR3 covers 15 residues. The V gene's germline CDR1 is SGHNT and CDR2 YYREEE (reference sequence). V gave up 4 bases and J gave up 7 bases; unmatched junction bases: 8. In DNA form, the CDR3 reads TGTGCCAGCAGCACCAGCGGGGGGGCTGGAAATGAGCAGTTCTTC. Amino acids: CASSTSGGAGNEQFF.